A selection of T cell receptor beta chains follows, all from one sample in a study of CD8+ T cells in alopecia areata. Clones were read by immunoSEQ multiplex PCR, and TCRdb kept only the in-frame ones, dropping some. The sample lists approximately 150,000 clones; roughly half were seen once. The sequencing here drew on CD4+ T cells sorted from blood, taken at week 0. These receptors came from a human donor with alopecia areata. The conserved cysteine and the conserved F or W are not part of the CDR3 here. The D gene is left open where the match is weak.

V: TRBV30; D: .; J: TRBJ1-2; CDR3: AWSSGTGFGYT
V: TRBV5-6; D: .; J: TRBJ1-4; CDR3: ASSRGATNEKLF
V: TRBV29-1; D: .; J: .; CDR3: SVRGPQVYEQY
V: TRBV9; D: .; J: TRBJ2-1; CDR3: ASSVLVGAGEQF
V: TRBV7-9; D: TRBD1; J: TRBJ1-1; CDR3: ASSLEGTAGEAF
V: TRBV19; D: .; J: TRBJ2-7; CDR3: ASSIAGAYEQY
V: TRBV5-1; D: .; J: TRBJ2-1; CDR3: ASSLTGPSGSYNEQF
V: TRBV7-9; D: .; J: TRBJ2-3; CDR3: ASSWTAATDTQY
V: TRBV5-1; D: TRBD2; J: TRBJ2-3; CDR3: ASSPPGLAGADTQY
V: TRBV15; D: .; J: TRBJ2-5; CDR3: ATSTLWGDWETQY
V: TRBV5-4; D: .; J: TRBJ2-7; CDR3: ASSLQTGPPTYEQY
V: TRBV7-9; D: .; J: TRBJ1-5; CDR3: ASSSFGGPQH
V: TRBV29-1; D: .; J: TRBJ2-7; CDR3: SVGPGRSYEQY
V: TRBV15; D: .; J: TRBJ1-2; CDR3: ATSTYSGGYT
V: TRBV11-2; D: .; J: TRBJ2-2; CDR3: ASSLGPGTARELF
V: TRBV7-9; D: TRBD2; J: TRBJ2-7; CDR3: ASSLEQLAGLSYEQY
V: TRBV25-1; D: .; J: TRBJ1-2; CDR3: ASSAGVPLYGYT
V: TRBV10-3; D: .; J: TRBJ2-2; CDR3: ANSGENTGELF
V: TRBV5-4; D: TRBD1; J: TRBJ2-1; CDR3: ASSSRDRGRGEQF
V: TRBV30; D: .; J: TRBJ1-3; CDR3: AWSDGRGGNTIY
V: TRBV29-1; D: .; J: TRBJ2-1; CDR3: SVEDNQGPKVL
V: TRBV7-2; D: .; J: TRBJ2-2; CDR3: ASSLVELKTGELF
V: TRBV5-4; D: .; J: TRBJ2-2; CDR3: ASSFGPNTGELF
V: TRBV5-1; D: TRBD1; J: TRBJ2-7; CDR3: ASSSTGGQGAYEQY
V: TRBV30; D: TRBD2; J: TRBJ2-1; CDR3: AWNSGRTGEQF
V: TRBV30; D: .; J: TRBJ2-3; CDR3: AWSKRTDTQY
V: TRBV30; D: .; J: TRBJ2-7; CDR3: AYQRASYEQY
V: TRBV4-3; D: .; J: TRBJ2-7; CDR3: ASSQGIDGSPYEQY
V: TRBV5-1; D: TRBD2; J: TRBJ2-1; CDR3: ASSVRLAGDSEQF
V: TRBV2; D: .; J: TRBJ2-7; CDR3: ASSRLQESEQY
V: TRBV6-5; D: TRBD1; J: TRBJ1-2; CDR3: ASRSDRGRGYT
V: TRBV20-1; D: .; J: TRBJ2-5; CDR3: SAYEETQY
V: TRBV29-1; D: TRBD1; J: TRBJ1-1; CDR3: SVLQGGNTEAF
V: TRBV7-2; D: TRBD2; J: TRBJ2-3; CDR3: ASSLLWSGSGADTQY
V: TRBV11-2; D: .; J: TRBJ2-7; CDR3: ASSLDGATYEQY
V: TRBV5-1; D: TRBD1; J: TRBJ2-7; CDR3: ASSLQQGSYEQY
V: TRBV29-1; D: TRBD1; J: TRBJ2-3; CDR3: SASGGGTDTQY
V: TRBV6-6; D: .; J: TRBJ2-5; CDR3: ASSYGGRYQETQY
V: TRBV11-2; D: .; J: TRBJ2-5; CDR3: ASSLNQETQY
V: TRBV6-5; D: .; J: TRBJ2-7; CDR3: ASSLYGAHYEQY
V: TRBV5-1; D: .; J: TRBJ2-7; CDR3: ASSSNRDLYEQY
V: TRBV4-3; D: .; J: TRBJ1-4; CDR3: ASSQEGSANEKLF
V: TRBV28; D: .; J: TRBJ2-3; CDR3: ASDSSGTIGADTQY
V: TRBV2; D: TRBD1; J: TRBJ2-5; CDR3: ASSRQGGRQETQY
V: TRBV6-5; D: .; J: TRBJ1-1; CDR3: ASKYSGSENTEAF
V: TRBV7-2; D: .; J: TRBJ2-7; CDR3: ASSAGPSSYEQY
V: TRBV2; D: .; J: TRBJ2-1; CDR3: ASSAERTEDNEQF
V: TRBV7-9; D: .; J: TRBJ2-6; CDR3: ASGLSGANVLT
V: TRBV7-2; D: .; J: TRBJ2-5; CDR3: ASSLADWETQY
V: TRBV7-2; D: TRBD1; J: TRBJ2-1; CDR3: ASSLSVSDRRNEQF